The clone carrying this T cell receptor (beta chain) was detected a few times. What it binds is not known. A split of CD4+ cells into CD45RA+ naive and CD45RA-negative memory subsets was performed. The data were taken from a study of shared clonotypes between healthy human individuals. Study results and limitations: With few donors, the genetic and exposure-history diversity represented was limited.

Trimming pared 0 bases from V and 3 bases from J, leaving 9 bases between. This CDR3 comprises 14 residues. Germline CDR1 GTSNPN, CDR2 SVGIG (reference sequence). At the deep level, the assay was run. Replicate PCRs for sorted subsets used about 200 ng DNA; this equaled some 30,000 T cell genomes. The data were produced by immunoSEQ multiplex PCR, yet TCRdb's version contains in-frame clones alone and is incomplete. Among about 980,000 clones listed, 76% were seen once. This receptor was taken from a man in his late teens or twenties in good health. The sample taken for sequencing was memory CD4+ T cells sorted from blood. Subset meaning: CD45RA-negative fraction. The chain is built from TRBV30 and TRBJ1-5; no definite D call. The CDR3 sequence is CAWSVSPLNQPQHF. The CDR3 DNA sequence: TGTGCCTGGAGTGTCAGTCCCCTCAATCAGCCCCAGCATTTT.